Below, one T cell receptor beta chain is given with its context. This sample is part of a study of T cell changes during pregnancy in multiple sclerosis. The method was immunoSEQ multiplex PCR; TCRdb's version includes in-frame clones alone and lacks a portion of them. Altogether about 100,000 clones are present, about 94% being singletons, with the ten largest covering about 0.9%. This TCR derives from a female donor with multiple sclerosis, enrolled in a pregnancy study. Sequencing used peripheral blood, obtained before pregnancy.

CDR3 region: CASTYRGDGYTF. CDR3 bases: TGTGCCAGCACCTACAGGGGTGACGGCTACACCTTC. The V and J genes are TRBV7-9 and TRBJ1-2, with 7 bases lining up with TRBD1. The germline CDR1 and CDR2 sequences are SEHNR and FQNEAQ (reference sequence). Trimming cost V 7 bases and J 8 bases; bases outside gene matches: 7. There are 12 residues in the CDR3.